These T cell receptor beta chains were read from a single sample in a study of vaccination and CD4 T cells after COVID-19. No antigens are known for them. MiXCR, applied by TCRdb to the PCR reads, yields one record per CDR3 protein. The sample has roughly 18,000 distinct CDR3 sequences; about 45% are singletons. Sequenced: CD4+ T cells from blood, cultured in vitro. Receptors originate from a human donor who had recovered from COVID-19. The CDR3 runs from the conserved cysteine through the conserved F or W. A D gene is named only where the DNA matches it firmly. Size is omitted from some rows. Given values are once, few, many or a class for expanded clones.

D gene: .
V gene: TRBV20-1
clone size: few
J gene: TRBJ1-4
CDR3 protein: CSASENSATNEKLFF
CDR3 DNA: TGCAGTGCTAGCGAGAACAGTGCAACTAATGAAAAACTGTTTTTT

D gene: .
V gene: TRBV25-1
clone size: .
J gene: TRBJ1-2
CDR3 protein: CASSAGNYGYTF
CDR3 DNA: TGTGCCAGCAGTGCAGGGAACTATGGCTACACCTTC

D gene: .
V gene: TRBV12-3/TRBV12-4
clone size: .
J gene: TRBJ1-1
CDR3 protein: CASSFGLGVAFF
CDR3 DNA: TGTGCCAGCAGTTTTGGTTTGGGGGTAGCTTTCTTT

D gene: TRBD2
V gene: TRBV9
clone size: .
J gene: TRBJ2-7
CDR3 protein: CASSLGLAGSVGAQYF
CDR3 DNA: TGTGCCAGCAGCCTCGGACTAGCGGGAAGTGTAGGCGCCCAGTACTTC

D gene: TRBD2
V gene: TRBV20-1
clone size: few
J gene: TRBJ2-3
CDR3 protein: CSASAGGVDTQYF
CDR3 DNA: TGCAGTGCTAGTGCGGGAGGGGTAGATACGCAGTATTTT

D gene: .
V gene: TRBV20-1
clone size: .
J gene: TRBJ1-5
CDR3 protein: CSALTDSNQPQHF
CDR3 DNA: TGCAGTGCTCTGACAGATAGCAATCAGCCCCAGCATTTT

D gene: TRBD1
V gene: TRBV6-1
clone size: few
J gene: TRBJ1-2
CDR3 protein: CASSLQGISLYGYTF
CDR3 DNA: TGTGCCAGCAGTCTACAGGGGATCTCTCTCTATGGCTACACCTTC

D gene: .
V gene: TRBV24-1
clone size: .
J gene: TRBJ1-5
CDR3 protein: CATSGSSPRPQHF
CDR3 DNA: TGTGCCACCAGCGGTTCATCCCCTCGGCCCCAGCATTTT

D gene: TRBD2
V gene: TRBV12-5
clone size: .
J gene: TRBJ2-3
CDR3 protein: CASARRLAGPTDTQYF
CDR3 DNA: TGTGCTAGTGCCAGAAGACTAGCGGGGCCTACAGATACGCAGTATTTT

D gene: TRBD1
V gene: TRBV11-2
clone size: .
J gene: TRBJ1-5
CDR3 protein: CASSHRGMGNQPQHF
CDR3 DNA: TGTGCCAGCAGCCACAGGGGAATGGGCAATCAGCCCCAGCATTTT

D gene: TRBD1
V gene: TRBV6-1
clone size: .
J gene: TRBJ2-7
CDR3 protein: CASTRGTGGAYEQYF
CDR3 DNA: TGTGCCAGCACCCGGGGGACAGGGGGCGCGTACGAGCAGTACTTC

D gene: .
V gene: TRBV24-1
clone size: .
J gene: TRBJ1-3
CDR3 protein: CATSDAKPGRFSGNTIYF
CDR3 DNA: TGTGCCACCAGTGACGCGAAACCGGGACGGTTCTCTGGAAACACCATATATTTT

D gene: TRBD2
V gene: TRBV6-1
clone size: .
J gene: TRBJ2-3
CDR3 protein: CASSWGLAGGGPTDTQYF
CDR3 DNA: TGTGCCAGCAGCTGGGGACTAGCGGGAGGGGGTCCCACAGATACGCAGTATTTT

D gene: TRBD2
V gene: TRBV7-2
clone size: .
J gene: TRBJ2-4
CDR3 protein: CASSLMSGGAKNIQYF
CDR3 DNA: TGTGCCAGCAGCTTGATGAGCGGGGGAGCCAAAAACATTCAGTACTTC

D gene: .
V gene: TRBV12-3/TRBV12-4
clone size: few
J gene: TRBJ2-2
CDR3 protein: CASSFRKGTNTGELFF
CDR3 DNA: TGTGCCAGCAGTTTTAGAAAAGGGACGAACACCGGGGAGCTGTTTTTT

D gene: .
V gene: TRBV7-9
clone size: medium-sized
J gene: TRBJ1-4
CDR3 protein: CASSLKEKLFF
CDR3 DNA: TGTGCCAGCAGCTTAAAGGAAAAACTGTTTTTT

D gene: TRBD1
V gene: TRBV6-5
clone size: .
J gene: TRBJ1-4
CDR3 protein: CASSYAGGEKLFF
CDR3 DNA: TGTGCCAGCAGTTACGCAGGGGGTGAAAAACTGTTTTTT

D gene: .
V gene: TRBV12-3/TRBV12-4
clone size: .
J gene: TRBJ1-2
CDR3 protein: CASSPNYYGYTF
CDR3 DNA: TGTGCCAGCAGCCCTAATTACTATGGCTACACCTTC

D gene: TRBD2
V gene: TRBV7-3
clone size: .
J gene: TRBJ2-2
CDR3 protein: CASSPAASGAPGELFF
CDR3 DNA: TGTGCCAGCAGCCCAGCGGCTAGCGGGGCGCCCGGGGAGCTGTTTTTT

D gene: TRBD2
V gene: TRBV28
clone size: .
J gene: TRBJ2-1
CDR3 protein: CASSSLGTSGRYNEQFF
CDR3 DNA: TGTGCCAGCAGTTCGCTCGGTACTAGCGGGAGGTACAATGAGCAGTTCTTC

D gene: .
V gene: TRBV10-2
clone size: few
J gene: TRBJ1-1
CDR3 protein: CASSGWAENTEAFF
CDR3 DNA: TGCGCCAGCAGTGGGTGGGCGGAGAACACTGAAGCTTTCTTT

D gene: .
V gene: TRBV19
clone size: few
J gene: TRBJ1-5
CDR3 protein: CASSIPLLVNQPQHF
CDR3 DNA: TGTGCCAGTAGTATCCCCCTCCTAGTGAATCAGCCCCAGCATTTT

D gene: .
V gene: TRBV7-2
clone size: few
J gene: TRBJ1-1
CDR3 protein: CASSLGGRGRTEAFF
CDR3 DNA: TGTGCCAGCAGCTTAGGAGGCAGGGGAAGGACTGAAGCTTTCTTT

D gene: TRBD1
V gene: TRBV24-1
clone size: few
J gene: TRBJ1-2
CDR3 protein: CATGQGNGYTF
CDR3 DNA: TGTGCCACCGGACAGGGAAATGGCTACACCTTC

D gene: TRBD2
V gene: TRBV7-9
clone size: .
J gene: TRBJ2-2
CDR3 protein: CASSPTSGSFSGELFF
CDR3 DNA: TGTGCCAGCAGCCCGACTAGCGGGAGTTTCTCCGGGGAGCTGTTTTTT

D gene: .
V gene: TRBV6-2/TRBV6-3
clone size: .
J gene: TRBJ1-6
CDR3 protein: CASSYFGAYGSPLHF
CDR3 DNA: TGTGCCAGCAGTTACTTTGGGGCGTACGGATCACCCCTCCACTTT

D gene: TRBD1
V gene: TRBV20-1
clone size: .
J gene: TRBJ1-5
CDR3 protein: CSAGQGRQPQHF
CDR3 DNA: TGCAGTGCCGGACAGGGCCGTCAGCCCCAGCATTTT

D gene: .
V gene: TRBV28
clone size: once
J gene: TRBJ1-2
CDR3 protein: CASSYGTREYSPRGYTF
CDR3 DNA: TGTGCCAGCAGTTATGGGACGCGGGAGTATAGCCCGAGGGGCTACACCTTC

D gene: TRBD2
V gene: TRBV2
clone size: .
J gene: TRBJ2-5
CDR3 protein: CASSEMGLAGRETQYF
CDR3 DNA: TGTGCCAGCAGTGAAATGGGACTAGCGGGGAGAGAGACCCAGTACTTC

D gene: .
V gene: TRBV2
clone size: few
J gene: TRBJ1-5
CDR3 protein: CASSAGNQPQHF
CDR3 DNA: TGTGCCAGCAGTGCAGGCAATCAGCCCCAGCATTTT

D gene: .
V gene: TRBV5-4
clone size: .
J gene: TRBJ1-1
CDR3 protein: CASSREVKWNTEAFF
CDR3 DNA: TGTGCCAGCAGCCGGGAGGTTAAATGGAACACTGAAGCTTTCTTT

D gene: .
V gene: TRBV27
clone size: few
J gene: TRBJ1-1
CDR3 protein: CASSLWQNTEAFF
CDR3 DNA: TGTGCCAGCAGTTTGTGGCAGAACACTGAAGCTTTCTTT

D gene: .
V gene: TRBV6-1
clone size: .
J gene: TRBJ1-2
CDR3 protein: CASSERKAGDGYTF
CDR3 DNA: TGTGCCAGCAGTGAAAGAAAGGCAGGGGATGGCTACACCTTC

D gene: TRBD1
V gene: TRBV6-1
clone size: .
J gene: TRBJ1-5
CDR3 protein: CASIGTANQPQHF
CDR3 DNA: TGTGCCAGCATCGGGACAGCCAATCAGCCCCAGCATTTT

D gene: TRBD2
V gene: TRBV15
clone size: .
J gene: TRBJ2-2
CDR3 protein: CATSRGTGLAGNTGELFF
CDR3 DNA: TGTGCCACCAGCAGAGGAACCGGACTAGCGGGCAACACCGGGGAGCTGTTTTTT

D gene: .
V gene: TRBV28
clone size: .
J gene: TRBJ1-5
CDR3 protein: CASTETTNYSNQPQHF
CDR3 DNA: TGTGCCTCAACAGAGACCACCAATTATAGCAATCAGCCCCAGCATTTT

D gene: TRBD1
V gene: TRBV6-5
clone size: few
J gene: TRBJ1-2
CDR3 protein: CASSYSGQGNYGYTF
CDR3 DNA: TGTGCCAGCAGTTACTCAGGACAGGGTAACTATGGCTACACCTTC

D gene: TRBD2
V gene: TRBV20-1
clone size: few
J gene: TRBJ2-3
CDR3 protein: CSARDWASGSADTQYF
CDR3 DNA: TGCAGTGCTAGAGATTGGGCTAGCGGGAGCGCAGATACGCAGTATTTT

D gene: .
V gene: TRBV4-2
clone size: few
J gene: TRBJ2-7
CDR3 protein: CASSQPYPGSYEQYF
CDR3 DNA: TGTGCCAGCAGCCAGCCTTACCCGGGTTCCTACGAGCAGTACTTC

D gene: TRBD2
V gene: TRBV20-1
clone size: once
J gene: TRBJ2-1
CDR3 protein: CSAPGLAGARYNEQFF
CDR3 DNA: TGCAGTGCTCCTGGACTAGCGGGAGCCCGCTACAATGAGCAGTTCTTC

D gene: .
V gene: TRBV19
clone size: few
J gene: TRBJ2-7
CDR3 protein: CASSIVLGSYEQYF
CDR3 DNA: TGTGCCAGTAGTATAGTTCTCGGCTCCTACGAGCAGTACTTC

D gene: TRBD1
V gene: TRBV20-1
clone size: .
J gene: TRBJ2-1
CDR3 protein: CSATGDGPYNEQFF
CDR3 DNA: TGCAGTGCAACAGGGGACGGGCCCTACAATGAGCAGTTCTTC

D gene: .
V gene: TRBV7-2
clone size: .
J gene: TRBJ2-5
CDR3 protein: CASSRYRDQETQYF
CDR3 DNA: TGTGCCAGCAGCCGATACAGGGACCAAGAGACCCAGTACTTC

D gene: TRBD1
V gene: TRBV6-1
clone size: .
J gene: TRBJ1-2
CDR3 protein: CASSAQGAAGYTF
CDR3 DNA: TGTGCCAGCAGTGCTCAGGGGGCTGCCGGCTACACCTTC

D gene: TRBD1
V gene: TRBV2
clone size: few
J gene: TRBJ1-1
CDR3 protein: CASRWTGFSTEAFF
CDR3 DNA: TGTGCCAGCAGATGGACAGGGTTTTCCACTGAAGCTTTCTTT

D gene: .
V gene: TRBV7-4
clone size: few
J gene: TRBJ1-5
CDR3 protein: CASRNPGCNQPQHF
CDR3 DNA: TGTGCCAGTAGGAACCCAGGGTGCAATCAGCCCCAGCATTTT

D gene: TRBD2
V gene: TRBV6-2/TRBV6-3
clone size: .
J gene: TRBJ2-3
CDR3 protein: CAIAPGGRETDTQYF
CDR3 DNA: TGTGCCATAGCTCCCGGCGGGAGGGAGACAGATACGCAGTATTTT

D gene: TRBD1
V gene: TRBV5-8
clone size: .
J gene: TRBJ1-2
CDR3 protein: CASSPGTGTSYGYTF
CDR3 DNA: TGTGCCAGCAGCCCCGGGACAGGGACCTCCTATGGCTACACCTTC